The clone carrying this TCR beta chain has a single count. Its antigen is not known. This sample stems from a study of CD8+ T cells in alopecia areata. About the research overall: Treatment of the treated patients consisted of oral tofacitinib, 5 to 10 mg twice daily.

Overall study results and limits: Normal scalp showed lower clonality than lesional scalp, especially alopecia totalis/universalis.

Following RNA extraction, reverse transcription yielded cDNA that acted as the sequencing template. The data were produced by immunoSEQ multiplex PCR, yet TCRdb's version contains in-frame clones alone and is incomplete. The data show 100,000 to 150,000 clones, with roughly 50% seen just once and approximately 18% held by the top ten. This clonotype was sampled from a human donor with alopecia areata. The sequencing here drew on CD8+ T cells sorted from blood, taken at week 0.

CDR3 amino acids: CACQGDGYEQYF. The CDR3 DNA is TGTGCCTGTCAAGGGGACGGCTACGAGCAGTACTTC. This sequence joins TRBV7-9 and TRBJ2-7, with D possibly called TRBD1 or TRBD2 (5 bases each). Germline V lookup: CDR1 SEHNR, CDR2 FQNEAQ (reference sequence). Trimming removed 11 bases at V and 3 bases at J, with 14 bases between. This CDR3 contains 12 residues.